This paragraph covers one TCR beta chain sequence. The entry originates in a study of blood T cell repertoires in COVID-19. Study-wide background: Sites in the United States, Italy and Spain provided acute and convalescent COVID-19 samples. PBMCs, B-cell-depleted T cells, or T cells provided the cDNA or gDNA that made up the material.

Followed over time, Seattle patients had been enrolled while infection was active. From germline, CDR1 is SGHNT and CDR2 YYREEE (reference sequence). There are 16 residues in the CDR3. Trimming left V 3 bases short and J 0 bases short, with 15 bases between. In the original processing: Using reference gene primer amplification, nucleated cell counts were estimated. Using immunoSEQ multiplex PCR, the repertoire was profiled, and TCRdb retains in-frame clones only, with some absent. From that table come the V and J calls and clone size; the DNA was used to work out D and trimming. The sample holds hundreds of thousands of clones, about 86% seen once.

The rearrangement joins TRBV5-4 to TRBJ1-2; D is undetermined. The receptor's source is a woman aged 60 to 75 with COVID-19, enrolled during active disease. The sequenced sample was peripheral blood. The CDR3 is CASSYGRVGTNYGYTF. The DNA for the CDR3 is TGTGCCAGCAGCTACGGGAGGGTCGGGACTAACTATGGCTACACCTTC.